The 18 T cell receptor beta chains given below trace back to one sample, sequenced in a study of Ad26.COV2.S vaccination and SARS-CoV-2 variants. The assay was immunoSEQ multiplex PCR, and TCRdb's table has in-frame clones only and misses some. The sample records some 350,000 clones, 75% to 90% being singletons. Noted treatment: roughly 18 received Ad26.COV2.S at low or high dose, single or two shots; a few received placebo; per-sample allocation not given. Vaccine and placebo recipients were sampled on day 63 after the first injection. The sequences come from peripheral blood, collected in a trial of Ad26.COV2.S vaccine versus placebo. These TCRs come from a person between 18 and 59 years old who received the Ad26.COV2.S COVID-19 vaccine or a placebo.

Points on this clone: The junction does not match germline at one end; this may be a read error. CDR3 DNA: TGTGCCAGCAGTTTAGGACAGGGGATGGAGAACACCGGGGAGCTGTTTTTT. Encoded protein: CASSLGQGMENTGELFF. This chain links TRBV13 with TRBJ2-2; 9 bases map to TRBD1. The CDR3 runs 17 residues. Per the germline V gene, CDR1 is PRHDT and CDR2 is FYEKMQ (reference sequence).

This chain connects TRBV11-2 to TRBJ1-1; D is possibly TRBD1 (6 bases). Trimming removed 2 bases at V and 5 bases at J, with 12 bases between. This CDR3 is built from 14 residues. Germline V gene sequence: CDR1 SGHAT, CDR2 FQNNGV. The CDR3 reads CASSLQKQGTEAFF. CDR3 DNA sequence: TGTGCCAGCAGCTTACAAAAACAGGGTACTGAAGCTTTCTTT.

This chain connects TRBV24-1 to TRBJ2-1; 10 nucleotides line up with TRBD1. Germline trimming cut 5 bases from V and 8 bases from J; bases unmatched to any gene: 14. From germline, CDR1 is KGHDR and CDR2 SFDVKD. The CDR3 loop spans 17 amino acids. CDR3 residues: CATSAPRDRGLSDEQFF. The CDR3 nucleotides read TGTGCCACCAGTGCCCCCAGGGACAGGGGACTTTCGGATGAGCAGTTCTTC.

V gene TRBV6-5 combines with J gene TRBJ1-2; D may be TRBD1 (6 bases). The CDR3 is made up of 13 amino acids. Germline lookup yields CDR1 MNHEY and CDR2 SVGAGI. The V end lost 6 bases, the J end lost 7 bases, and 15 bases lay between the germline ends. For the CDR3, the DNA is TGTGCCAGCAGCGAGGGAGGGGGAGTTGGCTACACCTTC. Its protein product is CASSEGGGVGYTF.

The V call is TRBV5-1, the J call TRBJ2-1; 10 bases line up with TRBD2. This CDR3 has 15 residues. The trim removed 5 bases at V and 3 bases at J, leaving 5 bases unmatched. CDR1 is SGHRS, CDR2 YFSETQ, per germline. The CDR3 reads CASSQTSGLYNEQFF. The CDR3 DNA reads TGCGCCAGCAGTCAGACTAGCGGGCTCTACAATGAGCAGTTCTTC.

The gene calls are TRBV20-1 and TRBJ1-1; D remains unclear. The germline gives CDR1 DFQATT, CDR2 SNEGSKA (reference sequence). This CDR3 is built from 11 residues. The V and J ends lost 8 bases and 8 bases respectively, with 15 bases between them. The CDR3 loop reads CSPRPRWEAFF. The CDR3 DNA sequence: TGCAGTCCCAGACCTCGCTGGGAAGCTTTCTTT.

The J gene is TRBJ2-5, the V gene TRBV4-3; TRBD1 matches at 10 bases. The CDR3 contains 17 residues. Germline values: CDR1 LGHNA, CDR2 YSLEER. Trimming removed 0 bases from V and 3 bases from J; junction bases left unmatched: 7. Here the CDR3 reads CASSQEEPGTGEETQYF. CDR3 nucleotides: TGCGCCAGCAGCCAAGAAGAGCCCGGGACAGGGGAAGAGACCCAGTACTTC.

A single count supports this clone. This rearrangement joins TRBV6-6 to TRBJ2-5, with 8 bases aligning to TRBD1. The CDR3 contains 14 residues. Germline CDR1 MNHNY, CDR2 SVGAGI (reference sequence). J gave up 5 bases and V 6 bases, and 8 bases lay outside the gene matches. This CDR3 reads CASSRGQVGETQYF. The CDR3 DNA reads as TGTGCCAGCAGCAGGGGGCAGGTCGGTGAGACCCAGTACTTC.

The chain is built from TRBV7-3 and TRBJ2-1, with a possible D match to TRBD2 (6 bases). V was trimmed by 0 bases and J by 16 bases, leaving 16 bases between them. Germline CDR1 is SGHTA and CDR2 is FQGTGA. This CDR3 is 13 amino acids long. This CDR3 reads CASSLTQVTGLFF. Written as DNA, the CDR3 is TGTGCCAGCAGCTTAACCCAAGTTACGGGACTCTTCTTC.

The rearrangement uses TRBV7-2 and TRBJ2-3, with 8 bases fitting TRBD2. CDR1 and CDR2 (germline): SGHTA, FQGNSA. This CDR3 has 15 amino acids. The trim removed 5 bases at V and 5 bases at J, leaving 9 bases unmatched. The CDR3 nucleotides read TGTGCCAGCAGCCCTAGCGGGTCCTACGGAGATACGCAGTATTTT. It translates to CASSPSGSYGDTQYF. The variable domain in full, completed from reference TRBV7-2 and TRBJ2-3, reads GAGVSQSPSNKVTEKGKDVELRCDPISGHTALYWYRQSLGQGLEFLIYFQGNSAPDKSGLPSDRFSAERTGGSVSTLTIQRTQQEDSAVYLCASSPSGSYGDTQYFGPGTRLTVL.

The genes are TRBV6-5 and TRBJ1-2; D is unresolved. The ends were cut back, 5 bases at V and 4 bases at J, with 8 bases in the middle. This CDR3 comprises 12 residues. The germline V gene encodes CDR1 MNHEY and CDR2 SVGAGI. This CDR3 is CASSPVGYGYTF. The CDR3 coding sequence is TGTGCCAGCAGTCCCGTCGGCTATGGCTACACCTTC.

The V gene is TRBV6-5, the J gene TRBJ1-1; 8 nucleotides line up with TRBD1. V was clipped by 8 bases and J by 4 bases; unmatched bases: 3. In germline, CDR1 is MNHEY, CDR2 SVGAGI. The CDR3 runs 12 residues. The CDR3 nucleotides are TGTGCCAGCGGACAGGGAACCACTGAAGCTTTCTTT. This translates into CASGQGTTEAFF.

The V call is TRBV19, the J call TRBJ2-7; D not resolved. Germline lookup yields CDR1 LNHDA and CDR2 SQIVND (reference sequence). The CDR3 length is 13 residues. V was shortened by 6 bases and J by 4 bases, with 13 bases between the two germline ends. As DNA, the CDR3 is TGTGCCAGTAGCCGATCCATGGGGTACGAGCAGTACTTC. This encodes CASSRSMGYEQYF.

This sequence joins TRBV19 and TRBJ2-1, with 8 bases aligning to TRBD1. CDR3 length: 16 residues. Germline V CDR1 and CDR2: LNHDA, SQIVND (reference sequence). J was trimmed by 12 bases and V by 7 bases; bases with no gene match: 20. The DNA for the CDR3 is TGTGCCAGTACTCCTCCAGCCGGGACAGGTCCTTCTCGGCAGTTCTTC. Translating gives CASTPPAGTGPSRQFF.

CDR3 DNA sequence: TGTGCCAGCAGCTTAGGACCGAACCCTCTCCCCTATGGCTACACCTTC. This gives the protein CASSLGPNPLPYGYTF. The chain combines TRBV7-3 with TRBJ1-2; D gene ambiguous. V gave up 2 bases and J gave up 4 bases, with 17 bases separating them. Per the germline V gene, CDR1 is SGHTA and CDR2 is FQGTGA. This CDR3 has 16 amino acids.

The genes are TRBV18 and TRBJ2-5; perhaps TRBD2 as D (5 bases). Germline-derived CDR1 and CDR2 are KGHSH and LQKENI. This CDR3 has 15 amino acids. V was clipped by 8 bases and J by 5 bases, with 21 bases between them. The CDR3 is CASEGLGSVGETQYF. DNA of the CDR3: TGTGCCAGCGAAGGTTTGGGGAGTGTGGGCGAGACCCAGTACTTC.

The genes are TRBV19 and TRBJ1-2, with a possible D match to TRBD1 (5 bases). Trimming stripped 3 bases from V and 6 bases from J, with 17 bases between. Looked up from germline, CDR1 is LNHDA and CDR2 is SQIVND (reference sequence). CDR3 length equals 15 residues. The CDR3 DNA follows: TGTGCCAGTAGTATGGGTGCTGAGGGGAGAAATGGCTACACCTTC. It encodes CASSMGAEGRNGYTF. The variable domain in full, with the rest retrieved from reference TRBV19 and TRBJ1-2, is DGGITQSPKYLFRKEGQNVTLSCEQNLNHDAMYWYRQDPGQGLRLIYYSQIVNDFQKGDIAEGYSVSREKKESFPLTVTSAQKNPTAFYLCASSMGAEGRNGYTFGSGTRLTVV.

CDR3 DNA sequence: TGTGCCAGCAGTTACGCCCGGCCCTCCTACAATGAGCAGTTCTTC. It translates to CASSYARPSYNEQFF. The chain carries TRBV6-6 and TRBJ2-1; D ambiguous. The CDR3 consists of 15 residues. Germline values: CDR1 MNHNY, CDR2 SVGAGI (reference sequence). V was clipped by 2 bases and J by 0 bases, with 8 bases between them.